The 14 T cell receptor beta chains in this list originate from one sample, sequenced in a study of glioma-infiltrating T cells. TCR alpha and beta CDR3 regions were amplified from RNA using iRepertoire nested multiplex PCR. TCRdb used MiXCR to reprocess the multiplex PCR reads, holding one entry per CDR3 protein. The table records about 130,000 distinct CDR3 sequences, roughly 25% of them present only once. Sequencing input: glioma tissue, nonneoplastic brain tissue, or PBMCs (not recorded which). These receptors originate from a human donor with low-grade glioma or glioblastoma, undergoing nonglioma brain surgery, or in good health (not recorded which).

This clonotype was observed a handful of times. The J gene is TRBJ2-7, the V gene TRBV7-9; TRBD1 matches at 7 bases. CDR3 length: 18 amino acids. The junction had 17 bases not matched to a gene; V was cut back by 3 bases and J by 3 bases. Germline V gene sequence: CDR1 SEHNR, CDR2 FQNEAQ (reference sequence). CDR3 sequence: CASSFLKRPRDSVYEQYF. The CDR3 DNA sequence: TGTGCCAGCAGCTTCCTAAAAAGACCCCGGGACAGTGTCTACGAGCAGTACTTC.

This clonotype was recorded many times. J is TRBJ1-6 and V is TRBV6-6, with a possible D match to TRBD1 (5 bases). This CDR3 has 20 residues. With 1 base removed from V and 3 bases from J, the gap between germline ends came to 22 bases. In germline, CDR1 is MNHNY, CDR2 SVGAGI (reference sequence). For the CDR3, the DNA is TGTGCCAGCAGTTACTTCTCCGGGACTTCCCCAAACTACTATAATTCACCCCTCCACTTT. Translated: CASSYFSGTSPNYYNSPLHF.

The sample holds many counts of this clonotype. J is TRBJ2-7 and V is TRBV6-6; D gene uncertain. This CDR3 is built from 13 residues. Trimming removed 2 bases at V and 2 bases at J, with 7 bases between. The germline CDR1 and CDR2 sequences are MNHNY and SVGAGI (reference sequence). CDR3 sequence reads: CASSYTRTYEQYF. As DNA, the CDR3 is TGTGCCAGCAGTTACACAAGGACCTACGAGCAGTACTTC.

This clonotype was observed at least ten times. V usage is TRBV20-1 and J usage is TRBJ2-7, with TRBD2 matching over 9 bases. Germline values: CDR1 DFQATT, CDR2 SNEGSKA (reference sequence). The CDR3 is 15 amino acids. The V segment lost 0 bases and the J segment 3 bases; nucleotides outside the gene matches: 6. The CDR3 loop reads CSARDLTSGNYEQYF. The CDR3 DNA is TGCAGTGCTAGAGATCTGACTAGCGGAAACTACGAGCAGTACTTC.

Regarding this clonotype: One base away lies a much larger clone, so this may be a sequencing read error. V usage is TRBV28 and J usage is TRBJ2-7; TRBD1 matches 8 bases. Trimming at V came to 6 bases and at J to 0 bases, leaving 7 bases not matched to a gene. CDR3 length: 15 amino acids. Germline loops: CDR1 MDHEN, CDR2 SYDVKM. The CDR3 sequence: CASRLQGDRSYEQYF. DNA for the CDR3: TGTGCCAGCAGGTTACAGGGGGACCGCTCCTACGAGCAGTACTTC.

This clonotype has just a few counts. The chain is built from TRBV3-1 and TRBJ1-6; D unresolved. Germline V gene sequence: CDR1 LGHDT, CDR2 YNNKEL (reference sequence). V gave up 0 bases and J gave up 9 bases, with 3 bases separating them. This CDR3 contains 12 residues. This CDR3 reads CASSQESSPLHF. CDR3 in DNA: TGTGCCAGCAGCCAAGAGAGTTCACCCCTCCACTTT.

At least ten counts were recorded for this clonotype. J is TRBJ1-4 and V is TRBV28; possible D gene TRBD1, 6 bases. The CDR3 covers 13 residues. V lost 3 bases and J lost 5, with 7 bases in between. The V gene's germline CDR1 is MDHEN and CDR2 SYDVKM. In nucleotides, the CDR3 is TGTGCCAGCAGTTTGGACAGCAATGAAAAACTGTTTTTT. As protein: CASSLDSNEKLFF.

Comment on this clonotype: The missing conserved phenylalanine or tryptophan at the end of this CDR3 makes a read error likely. The V call is TRBV11-1, the J call TRBJ2-5; D is possibly TRBD1 (6 bases). V lost 6 bases, J lost 0 bases, and 8 bases lay in between. This CDR3 is 13 amino acids long. The germline CDR1 and CDR2 sequences are SGHAT and FQDESV (reference sequence). The CDR3 here is CASSYRDQETQYL. Here the CDR3 DNA reads TGTGCCAGCAGTTACAGGGACCAAGAGACCCAGTACCTC.

The V and J genes are TRBV4-2 and TRBJ2-2; 9 nucleotides match TRBD1. CDR3 length equals 15 residues. The trim removed 7 bases at V and 3 bases at J, leaving 6 bases unmatched. In germline, CDR1 is LGHNA, CDR2 YNFKEQ. The CDR3 coding sequence is TGTGCCAGCACGCCCCGGGACAGGGACACCGGGGAGCTGTTTTTT. Protein product: CASTPRDRDTGELFF.

This clonotype showed up many times. The chain uses TRBV28 and TRBJ1-2; maybe TRBD1 (6 bases). V was trimmed by 1 base and J by 0 bases, leaving 12 bases between them. CDR3 length: 16 amino acids. Germline CDR1 MDHEN, CDR2 SYDVKM. The CDR3 nucleotides read TGTGCCAGCAGTTTATTGGCAGGGGCGTCTAACTATGGCTACACCTTC. Residues: CASSLLAGASNYGYTF.

The gene calls are TRBV4-2 and TRBJ2-5; no clear D gene. Germline V gene data show CDR1 as LGHNA and CDR2 as YNFKEQ. Trimming took 5 bases from V and 4 from J, leaving 11 bases between them. The CDR3 contains 13 residues. As DNA, the CDR3 is TGTGCCAGCAGCAAAGTTGGCGGAGAGACCCAGTACTTC. Its translation is CASSKVGGETQYF.

This clonotype has at least ten counts. The V call is TRBV10-3, the J call TRBJ2-7; perhaps TRBD1 as D (6 bases). The CDR3 loop spans 14 amino acids. The V gene lost 2 bases and the J gene lost 2 bases, with 10 bases spanning the gap. Germline V gene lookup returns CDR1 ENHRY and CDR2 SYGVKD. CDR3 coding DNA: TGTGCCATCAGTGAGCCAGGGGCGACCTACGAGCAGTACTTC. Amino acid sequence: CAISEPGATYEQYF.

This clonotype was counted a single time. It may be a read error: a sequence one base away is much more abundant. This chain connects TRBV5-1 to TRBJ2-3, with D possibly TRBD1 on 7 matching bases. The CDR3 sequence is 15 residues long. Germline CDR1 and CDR2: SGHRS and YFSETQ. With 4 bases removed from V and 5 bases from J, the gap between germline ends came to 17 bases. This chain's CDR3 is CASSRGQDYIDTQYF. CDR3 DNA sequence: TGCGCCAGCAGCCGCGGACAGGACTACATAGATACGCAGTATTTT.

This clonotype was detected ten times or more. The chain is built from TRBV6-1 and TRBJ2-1; TRBD1 agrees at 9 bases. Trimming removed 7 bases from V and 6 bases from J; junction bases left unmatched: 13. The CDR3 covers 16 residues. CDR1 is MNHNS and CDR2 is SASEGT in the germline V gene. As DNA, the CDR3 is TGTGCCAGCAACCACGCGGGGACAGGGAATATCAATGAGCAGTTCTTC. It is translated as CASNHAGTGNINEQFF.